The 18 T cell receptor beta chains presented below share a single source sample, sequenced in a study of cytomegalovirus exposure and HLA in healthy donors. Amplification used 60 Vbeta primers and 13 Jbeta primers. Data came from immunoSEQ multiplex PCR; TCRdb stores just in-frame clones and leaves some out. The sample records approximately 110,000 clones, approximately 70% being singletons. Sequencing used PBMCs. Receptors originate from a man aged 55 to 69 in good health and CMV-seropositive.

This chain uses TRBV5-1 with TRBJ2-6, with TRBD1 identical over 7 bases. Germline V gives CDR1 SGHRS, CDR2 YFSETQ. J gave up 2 bases and V 4 bases, and 3 bases lay outside the gene matches. The CDR3 consists of 15 residues. The CDR3 protein is CASSPDRPGANVLTF. The CDR3 region has the DNA TGCGCCAGCAGCCCGGACAGGCCTGGGGCCAACGTCCTGACTTTC.

CDR3 in amino acids: CASSETGTSGNEQFF. The CDR3 DNA is TGCGCCAGCAGCGAAACCGGGACTAGCGGCAATGAGCAGTTCTTC. This chain uses TRBV5-1 with TRBJ2-1; 11 bases fit TRBD2. V was pared by 4 bases and J by 6 bases, with 6 bases of the junction left unmatched. Germline V gene lookup returns CDR1 SGHRS and CDR2 YFSETQ. CDR3 length: 15 amino acids. Filled out from reference TRBV5-1 and TRBJ2-1, the complete variable domain reads KAGVTQTPRYLIKTRGQQVTLSCSPISGHRSVSWYQQTPGQGLQFLFEYFSETQRNKGNFPGRFSGRQFSNSRSEMNVSTLELGDSALYLCASSETGTSGNEQFFGPGTRLTVL.

The chain links TRBV2 to TRBJ2-2; D possibly corresponds to TRBD2 (6 bases). This CDR3 is 15 amino acids long. The germline CDR1 and CDR2 sequences are SNHLY and FYNNEI. Trimming took 6 bases from V and 5 from J, leaving 16 bases between them. Here the CDR3 reads CASSRRNAGTGELFF. The CDR3 DNA follows: TGTGCCAGCAGCCGTCGTAACGCGGGGACCGGGGAGCTGTTTTTT.

The chain recombines TRBV5-1 with TRBJ2-7; the match to TRBD2 covers 10 bases. The CDR3 is made up of 16 amino acids. V lost 4 bases, J lost 5 bases, and 12 bases stayed unmatched. CDR1 is SGHRS and CDR2 is YFSETQ in the germline V gene. For the CDR3, the DNA is TGCGCCAGCAGCGCCTTAACTAGCGGGGAACGCAACGAGCAGTACTTC. Translation: CASSALTSGERNEQYF.

This clone is a singleton in its sample. V and J are TRBV7-2 and TRBJ2-5; D perhaps matches TRBD2 (5 bases). V was trimmed by 1 base and J by 5 bases, leaving 20 bases between them. Per the germline V gene, CDR1 is SGHTA and CDR2 is FQGNSA. The CDR3 has 17 amino acids. CDR3 region: CASSLGRSGSRLETQYF. The DNA for the CDR3 is TGTGCCAGCAGCTTAGGTCGGTCGGGGTCTAGATTGGAGACCCAGTACTTC.

In its sample, this clone was seen once. The rearrangement links TRBV28 to TRBJ1-2, with D possibly matching TRBD1 (6 bases). Trimming left V 5 bases short and J 7 bases short, with 20 bases between. Germline CDR1 and CDR2: MDHEN and SYDVKM. CDR3 length equals 15 residues. The CDR3 spells CASSPPTGPSGGYTF. DNA of the CDR3: TGTGCCAGCAGTCCTCCGACAGGACCAAGCGGTGGCTACACCTTC.

The rearrangement uses TRBV15 and TRBJ2-5; a weak D match, TRBD1 (6 bases). CDR3 length equals 15 residues. The V and J ends lost 1 base and 7 bases respectively, with 16 bases between them. Germline V gene data show CDR1 as LNHNV and CDR2 as YYDKDF (reference sequence). The CDR3 protein is CATSRGVGGRGTQYF. The CDR3 DNA reads TGTGCCACCAGCAGAGGAGTTGGGGGCCGGGGGACCCAGTACTTC.

The chain recombines TRBV5-4 with TRBJ2-3; D is possibly TRBD1 (6 bases). Trimming left V 4 bases short and J 6 bases short, with 15 bases between. The germline gives CDR1 SGHNT, CDR2 YYREEE (reference sequence). The CDR3 sequence is 14 residues long. CDR3 amino acids: CASSGEQGWDTQYF. For the CDR3, the DNA is TGTGCCAGCAGCGGTGAACAGGGTTGGGATACGCAGTATTTT.

J is TRBJ1-5 and V is TRBV7-9; D is unresolved. The CDR3 length is 13 residues. Germline CDR1 reads SEHNR; CDR2 reads FQNEAQ (reference sequence). Trimming removed 5 bases from V and 3 bases from J, with 8 bases in between. As DNA, the CDR3 is TGTGCCAGCAGCCAGGATGACAATCAGCCCCAGCATTTT. Encoded protein: CASSQDDNQPQHF.

This clone was observed a handful of times. The chain links TRBV2 to TRBJ2-7; 7 nucleotides line up with TRBD1. V gave up 9 bases and J gave up 4 bases; unmatched junction bases: 3. Germline CDR1 is SNHLY and CDR2 is FYNNEI. The CDR3 is 11 amino acids. CDR3 sequence (DNA): TGTGCCAGACAGGGGCGGTACGAGCAGTACTTC. Translating gives CARQGRYEQYF.

This clone was observed a handful of times. The chain links TRBV14 to TRBJ2-7, with D perhaps matching TRBD1 (6 bases). The CDR3 consists of 13 residues. Germline CDR1 is SGHDN and CDR2 is FVKESK. V lost 4 bases and J 3 bases, leaving 10 bases between the germline ends. The CDR3: CASSPGTLYEQYF. CDR3 bases: TGTGCCAGCAGCCCCGGGACACTCTACGAGCAGTACTTC.

Only a few counts were recorded for this clone. Here the CDR3 reads CASSIMGRDTEAFF. The DNA of the CDR3 is TGTGCCAGTAGTATAATGGGCAGGGACACTGAAGCTTTCTTT. This chain connects TRBV19 to TRBJ1-1, with D perhaps matching TRBD1 (5 bases). V was cut by 2 bases and J by 3 bases, with 10 bases left in between. The CDR3 runs to 14 residues. Germline V gives CDR1 LNHDA, CDR2 SQIVND (reference sequence).

This sequence joins TRBV10-2 and TRBJ1-5; 11 nucleotides agree with TRBD1. This CDR3 region has 16 residues. The J segment lost 3 bases and the V segment lost 3 bases, leaving 4 bases of the junction unmatched. In germline, CDR1 is WSHSY, CDR2 SAAADI. The CDR3 bases are TGCGCCAGCAGTGACCGGACAGGGGGCTTCAATCAGCCCCAGCATTTT. This sequence encodes CASSDRTGGFNQPQHF.

The J gene is TRBJ2-2, the V gene TRBV7-9; no firm D call. The CDR3 runs to 14 residues. The germline V gene encodes CDR1 SEHNR and CDR2 FQNEAQ (reference sequence). Trimming cost V 1 base and J 4 bases, with 7 bases left between them. CDR3 amino acids: CASSLGQITGELFF. CDR3 DNA: TGTGCCAGCAGCTTAGGCCAGATCACCGGGGAGCTGTTTTTT.

The V gene is TRBV5-1, the J gene TRBJ2-7; tentative D call: TRBD1 (6 bases). The CDR3 is 14 amino acids. Germline lookup yields CDR1 SGHRS and CDR2 YFSETQ. V lost 2 bases and J lost 2, with 11 bases in between. The CDR3 region has the DNA TGCGCCAGCAGCTTACCGGACAGTCCCTACGAGCAGTACTTC. This codes for CASSLPDSPYEQYF.

Only a few counts were recorded for this clone. This chain joins TRBV28 and TRBJ1-1; maybe TRBD1 (6 bases). Trimming cost V 3 bases and J 10 bases, with 12 bases left between them. CDR3 length: 12 amino acids. Per the germline V gene, CDR1 is MDHEN and CDR2 is SYDVKM. The CDR3 DNA sequence: TGTGCCAGCAGTTTTTTCACAGGGCGAGCTTTCTTT. Its protein is CASSFFTGRAFF.

The V and J genes are TRBV29-1 and TRBJ2-5; D may be TRBD1 (6 bases). Germline CDR1 is SQVTM and CDR2 is ANQGSEA. V lost 6 bases and J lost 4, with 12 bases in between. The CDR3 sequence is 12 residues long. CDR3 nucleotide sequence: TGCAGCGTAGACGCAGGGGTAGAGACCCAGTACTTC. Its protein is CSVDAGVETQYF.

By sample share, this clone is medium-sized. V and J are TRBV6-5 and TRBJ1-5; 7 bases fit TRBD1. With 5 bases clipped from V and 9 bases from J, the junction kept 10 bases outside the gene matches. The germline CDR1 and CDR2 sequences are MNHEY and SVGAGI. The CDR3 totals 14 residues. The CDR3 region is CASSPGQSPRPQHF. The CDR3 DNA is TGTGCCAGCAGTCCGGGACAGTCCCCCCGGCCCCAGCATTTT.